These 3 T cell receptor beta chains share one sample of origin, sequenced in a study of T cell responses to AZD1222 COVID-19 vaccine. TCRdb keeps only in-frame clones here, not all; method: immunoSEQ multiplex PCR. The sample consists of fewer than 200,000 clones, more than 90% of them appearing once. Sample: peripheral blood, taken on day 0 of AZD1222 vaccination. The receptors here all came from an adult in good health.

V and J are TRBV11-3 and TRBJ2-5, with TRBD2 as a possible D gene (6 bases). The V gene lost 3 bases and the J gene lost 5 bases, with 10 bases spanning the gap. This CDR3 is 13 amino acids long. CDR1 SGHNT and CDR2 YENEEA come from the germline V gene. CDR3 loop: CASSFSGRETQYF. CDR3 bases: TGTGCCAGCAGCTTCTCAGGGAGGGAGACCCAGTACTTC.

The CDR3 bases are TGTGCCAGTAGTCCCGACTTAGGCGGGGAGCTGTTTTTT. Translated: CASSPDLGGELFF. The V call is TRBV19, the J call TRBJ2-2, with D unresolved. The germline CDR1 and CDR2 sequences are LNHDA and SQIVND (reference sequence). Between the trimmed V and J ends, which lost 5 bases and 7 bases, there was a span of 11 bases. The CDR3 runs 13 residues.

The chain carries TRBV7-9 and TRBJ2-1, with D maybe TRBD2 (6 bases). V was trimmed by 0 bases and J by 7 bases, leaving 19 bases between them. Germline CDR1 SEHNR, CDR2 FQNEAQ (reference sequence). The CDR3 covers 17 residues. CDR3 sequence: CASSLALRDSDSNEQFF. CDR3 sequence (DNA): TGTGCCAGCAGCTTAGCGCTACGGGACTCAGATTCGAATGAGCAGTTCTTC.